The present T cell receptor (beta chain) was sequenced within a study of blood T cell repertoires in COVID-19 (dated by TCRdb to 2018 to 2020). For context, the study as a whole: Samples from collaborators originated in the United States, Italy and Spain and spanned both the acute and convalescent phases of COVID-19. The repertoires were made available in a free public database intended to serve as a resource for research on the immune response to SARS-CoV-2. The prospective study material was composed of cDNA or gDNA derived from T cells, B-cell-depleted T cells, or PBMCs. Deeply sampled blood TCRbeta repertoires from subjects exposed to, actively infected with, or recovered from COVID-19 were included in the dataset. Where available, HLA class I and class II types were obtained from metadata supplied by the sample provider rather than from assay-based typing. Nearly every sample came with metadata listing a de-identified subject ID, COVID-19 status, age in years and sex. Samples were obtained from the ongoing ImmuneRACE study (first 160 participants) and from 1,000 to 1,500 subjects provided by 6 global collaborators. The research as a whole found: The quantity of clinical and demographic metadata differed by source and by participant and was supplied without curation.

Enrolling through a virtual design, the prospective study's participants ranged in age from about 18 to 100 years and lived across 20 to 25 United States geographic areas. Cohort assignment in the prospective study relied on participant-reported clinical history from a screening survey and a study questionnaire. Exposed participants had been in contact with someone with a PCR-confirmed or clinician-diagnosed COVID-19 case within 2 weeks of study entry. In the prospective study, whole blood, serum and a nasopharyngeal or oropharyngeal swab were collected from each participant by mobile phlebotomists. Participants in the prospective study had the option to provide additional blood draws and questionnaires over an approximately two-month period. Before DNA extraction, blood samples from the prospective study were shipped at room temperature or frozen. For this clone: Its cognate antigen has yet to be identified. The sample holds no much larger clone one base away, and base qualities are not on file.

The CDR3 goes from the cysteine to the phenylalanine over 18 residues. CDR3 DNA is the only sequence kept; it has 54 bases, read in frame from the first base. TCRbeta CDR3 regions were amplified from genomic DNA by means of the immunoSEQ Assay, a bias-controlled multiplex PCR. As for the authors' bioinformatics: The number of nucleated cells in each sample was estimated by amplification of reference gene primers within the assay. To quantify the absolute abundance of each unique TCRbeta CDR3 rearrangement, sequence reads were collapsed and filtered. For each sample, productive Simpson clonality was calculated as the square root of Simpson's diversity index across productive rearrangements. Held by TCRdb, this immuneACCESS table contains in-frame sequences only and omits some clones. Under half of the omission traces to an unresolved V gene where checked; the cause of the rest is unknown. That table furnishes V, J and clone size, whereas the DNA furnished D and trimming. The table for this sample lists roughly 270,000 clones; about four fifths of them were counted only once. About 5% of the sample goes to the ten largest clones.

This clonotype was obtained from a man in his forties or fifties who had been exposed to COVID-19. The sequence joins TRBV21-1 to TRBJ1-5; TRBD1, the table's D call, was not compared with the DNA. TRBV21-1 is noted as a pseudogene. The source material was PBMCs or T cells enriched from blood (not recorded which). CDR3 reads: CASSKSPHRKLSNQPQHF. The sequenced DNA is TGTGCCAGCAGCAAAAGCCCTCACAGAAAACTTAGCAATCAGCCCCAGCATTTT.